The next 2 T cell receptor beta chains were all read from a single sample in a study of blood T cell repertoires in COVID-19. The table came from immunoSEQ multiplex PCR; TCRdb's copy has only in-frame clones and leaves some out. Of 85,000 to 100,000 clones listed, 72% were seen once; the top ten hold about 22%. The sample consisted of peripheral blood. The receptors originated from a woman aged 60-70 years in a cohort sampled during active or convalescent COVID-19.

The rearrangement uses TRBV3-1 (or the pseudogene TRBV3-2) and TRBJ1-1; no clear D. Germline-derived CDR1 and CDR2 are LGHDT and YNNKEL (reference sequence). CDR3 size: 13 residues. The germline V and J ends were trimmed by 0 bases and 4 bases, with 6 bases remaining between them. The CDR3 loop is CASSQESGTEAFF. In DNA form, the CDR3 reads TGTGCCAGCAGCCAAGAGAGCGGCACTGAAGCTTTCTTT.

V and J are TRBV7-2 and TRBJ2-3, with D perhaps matching TRBD2 (5 bases). Germline CDR1 reads SGHTA; CDR2 reads FQGNSA. This CDR3 comprises 14 residues. Deletions cut 1 base from V and 5 bases from J, with 10 bases between. CDR3 in amino acids: CASSLGLSGDTQYF. Here the CDR3 DNA reads TGTGCCAGCAGCTTAGGGCTGAGCGGAGATACGCAGTATTTT.